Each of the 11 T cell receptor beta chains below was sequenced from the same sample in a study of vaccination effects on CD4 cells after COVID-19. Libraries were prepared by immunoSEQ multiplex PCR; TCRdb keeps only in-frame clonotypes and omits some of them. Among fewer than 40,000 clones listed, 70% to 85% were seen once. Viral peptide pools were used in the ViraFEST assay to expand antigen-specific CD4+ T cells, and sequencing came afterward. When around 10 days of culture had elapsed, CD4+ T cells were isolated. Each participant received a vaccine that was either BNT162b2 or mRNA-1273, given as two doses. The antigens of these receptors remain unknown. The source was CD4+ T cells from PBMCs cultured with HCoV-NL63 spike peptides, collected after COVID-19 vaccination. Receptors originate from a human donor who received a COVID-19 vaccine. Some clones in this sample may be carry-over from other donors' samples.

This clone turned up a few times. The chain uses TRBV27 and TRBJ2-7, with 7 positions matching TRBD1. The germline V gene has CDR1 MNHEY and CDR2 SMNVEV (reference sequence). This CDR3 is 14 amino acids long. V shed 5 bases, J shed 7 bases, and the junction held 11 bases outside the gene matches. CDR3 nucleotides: TGTGCCAGCAGTGTCACAGGGGCCGCTCGGGAGCAGTACGTC. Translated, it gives CASSVTGAAREQYV.

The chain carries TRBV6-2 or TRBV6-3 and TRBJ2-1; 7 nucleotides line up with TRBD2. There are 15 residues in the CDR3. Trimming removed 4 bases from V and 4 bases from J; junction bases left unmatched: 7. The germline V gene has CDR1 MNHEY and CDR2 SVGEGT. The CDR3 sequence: CASSSPLRGYNEQFF. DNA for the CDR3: TGTGCCAGCAGTTCCCCCTTGCGGGGGTACAATGAGCAGTTCTTC.

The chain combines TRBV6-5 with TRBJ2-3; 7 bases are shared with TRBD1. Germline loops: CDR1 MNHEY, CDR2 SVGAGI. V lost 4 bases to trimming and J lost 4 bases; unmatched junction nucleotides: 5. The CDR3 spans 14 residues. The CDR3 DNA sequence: TGTGCCAGCAGTTCCAGGGGGAGTTCAGATACGCAGTATTTT. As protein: CASSSRGSSDTQYF.

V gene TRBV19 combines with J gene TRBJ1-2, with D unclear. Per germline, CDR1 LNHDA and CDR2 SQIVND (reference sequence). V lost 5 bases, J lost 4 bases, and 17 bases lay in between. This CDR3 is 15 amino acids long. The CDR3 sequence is CASSLTVIGGYGYTF. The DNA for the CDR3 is TGTGCCAGTAGTTTAACAGTTATTGGAGGCTATGGCTACACCTTC. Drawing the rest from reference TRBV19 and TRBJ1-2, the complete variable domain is DGGITQSPKYLFRKEGQNVTLSCEQNLNHDAMYWYRQDPGQGLRLIYYSQIVNDFQKGDIAEGYSVSREKKESFPLTVTSAQKNPTAFYLCASSLTVIGGYGYTFGSGTRLTVV.

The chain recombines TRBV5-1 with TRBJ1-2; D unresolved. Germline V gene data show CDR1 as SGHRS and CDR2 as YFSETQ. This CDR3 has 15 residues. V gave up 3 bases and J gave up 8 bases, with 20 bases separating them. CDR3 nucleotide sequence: TGCGCCAGCAGCTCTTCCCTAGGCACACCGAGAGGCTACACCTTC. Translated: CASSSSLGTPRGYTF.

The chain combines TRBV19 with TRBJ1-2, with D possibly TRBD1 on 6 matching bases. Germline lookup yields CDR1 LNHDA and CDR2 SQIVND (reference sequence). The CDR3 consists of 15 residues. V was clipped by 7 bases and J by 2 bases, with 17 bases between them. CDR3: CASTPGQQKNYGYTF. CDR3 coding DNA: TGTGCCAGTACCCCGGGACAACAGAAGAACTATGGCTACACCTTC.

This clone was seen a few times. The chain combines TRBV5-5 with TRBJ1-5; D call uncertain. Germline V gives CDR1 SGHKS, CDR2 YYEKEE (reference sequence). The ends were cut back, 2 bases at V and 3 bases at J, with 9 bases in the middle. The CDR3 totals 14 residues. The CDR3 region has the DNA TGTGCCAGCAGCTTTGCAGGAGACAATCAGCCCCAGCATTTT. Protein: CASSFAGDNQPQHF.

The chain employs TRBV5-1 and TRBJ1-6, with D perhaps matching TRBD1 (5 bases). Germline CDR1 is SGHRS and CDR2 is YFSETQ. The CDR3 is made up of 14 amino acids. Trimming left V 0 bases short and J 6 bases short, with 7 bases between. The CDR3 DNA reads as TGCGCCAGCAGCTTGGGACAGCCTAATTCACCCCTCCACTTT. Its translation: CASSLGQPNSPLHF.

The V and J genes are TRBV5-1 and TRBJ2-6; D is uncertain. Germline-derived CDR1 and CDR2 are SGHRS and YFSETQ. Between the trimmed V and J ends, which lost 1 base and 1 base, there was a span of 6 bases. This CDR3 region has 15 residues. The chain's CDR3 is CASSLTESGANVLTF. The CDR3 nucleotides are TGCGCCAGCAGCTTGACGGAGTCTGGGGCCAACGTCCTGACTTTC.

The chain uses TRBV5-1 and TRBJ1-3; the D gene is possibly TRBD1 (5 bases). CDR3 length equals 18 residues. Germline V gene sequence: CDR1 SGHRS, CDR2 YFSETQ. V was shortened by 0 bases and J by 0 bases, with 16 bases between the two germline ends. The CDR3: CASSLAGAGLSSGNTIYF. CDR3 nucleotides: TGCGCCAGCAGCTTGGCCGGGGCAGGGCTAAGCTCTGGAAACACCATATATTTT.

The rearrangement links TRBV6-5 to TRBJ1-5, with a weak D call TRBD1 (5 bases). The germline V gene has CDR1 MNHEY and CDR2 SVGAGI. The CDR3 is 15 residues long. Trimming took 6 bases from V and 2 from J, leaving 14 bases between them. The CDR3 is CASRPRQTRNQPQHF. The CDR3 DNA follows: TGTGCCAGCAGACCCCGACAGACTCGCAATCAGCCCCAGCATTTT.